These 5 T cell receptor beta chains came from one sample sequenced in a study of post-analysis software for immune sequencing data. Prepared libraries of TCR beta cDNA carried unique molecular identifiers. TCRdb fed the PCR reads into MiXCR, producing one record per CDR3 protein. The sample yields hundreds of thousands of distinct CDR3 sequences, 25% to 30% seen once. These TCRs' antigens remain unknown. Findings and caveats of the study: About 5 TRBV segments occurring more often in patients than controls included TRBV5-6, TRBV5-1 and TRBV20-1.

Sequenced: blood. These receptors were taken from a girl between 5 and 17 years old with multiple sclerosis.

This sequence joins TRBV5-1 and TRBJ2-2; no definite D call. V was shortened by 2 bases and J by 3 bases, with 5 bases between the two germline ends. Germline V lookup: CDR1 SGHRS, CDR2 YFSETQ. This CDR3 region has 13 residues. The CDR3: CASSFYDTGELFF. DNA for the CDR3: TGCGCCAGCAGCTTCTACGACACCGGGGAGCTGTTTTTT. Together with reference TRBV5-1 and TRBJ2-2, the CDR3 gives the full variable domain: KAGVTQTPRYLIKTRGQQVTLSCSPISGHRSVSWYQQTPGQGLQFLFEYFSETQRNKGNFPGRFSGRQFSNSRSEMNVSTLELGDSALYLCASSFYDTGELFFGEGSRLTVL.

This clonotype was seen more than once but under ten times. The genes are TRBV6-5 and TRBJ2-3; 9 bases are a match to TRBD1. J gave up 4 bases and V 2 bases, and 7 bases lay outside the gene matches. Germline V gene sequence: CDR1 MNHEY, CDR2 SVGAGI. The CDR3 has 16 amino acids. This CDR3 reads CASSYGGQGIADTQYF. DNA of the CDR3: TGTGCCAGCAGTTACGGTGGACAGGGGATAGCAGATACGCAGTATTTT.

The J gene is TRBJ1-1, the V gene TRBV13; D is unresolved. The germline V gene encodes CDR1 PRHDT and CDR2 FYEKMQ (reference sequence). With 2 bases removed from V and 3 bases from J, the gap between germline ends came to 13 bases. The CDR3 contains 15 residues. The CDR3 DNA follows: TGTGCCAGCAGCTTAAGGCGCCCGGCTCACACTGAAGCTTTCTTT. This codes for CASSLRRPAHTEAFF.

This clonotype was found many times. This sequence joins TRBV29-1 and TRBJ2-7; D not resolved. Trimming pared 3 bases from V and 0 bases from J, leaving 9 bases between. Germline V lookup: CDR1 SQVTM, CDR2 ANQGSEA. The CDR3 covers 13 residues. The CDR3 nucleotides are TGCAGCGTTGAGGAGACCGGCTCCTACGAGCAGTACTTC. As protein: CSVEETGSYEQYF.

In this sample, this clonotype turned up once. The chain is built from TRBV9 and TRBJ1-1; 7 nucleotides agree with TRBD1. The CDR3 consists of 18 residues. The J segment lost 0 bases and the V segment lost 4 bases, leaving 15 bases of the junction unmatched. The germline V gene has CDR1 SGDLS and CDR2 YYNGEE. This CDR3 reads CASSPRPGGRFMNTEAFF. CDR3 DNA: TGTGCCAGCAGCCCCAGGCCAGGGGGTCGCTTCATGAACACTGAAGCTTTCTTT.